This TCR beta chain is drawn from a study of metastatic and nonmetastatic thyroid tumors. TCRdb reanalyzed the PCR reads via MiXCR. The sample has some 86,000 clones; 9.5% to 15% are singletons. This clone was recorded at least ten times. All patients were untreated before thyroid surgery. Germline assignment: CDR1 SGHRS and CDR2 YFSETQ. The CDR3 runs to 16 residues. V trimming: 3 bases; J trimming: 4 bases; junction bases outside the gene matches: 12. This receptor was obtained from a female donor with papillary thyroid cancer or a benign thyroid nodule (not recorded which). Some clones in this sample may be carry-over from other donors' samples. Sequenced material: tumor tissue. The V and J genes are TRBV5-1 and TRBJ2-7, with 8 bases that match TRBD1. CDR3 sequence (DNA): TGCGCCAGCAGCTCCGGGACAGGATCTGCATTTTACGAGCAGTACTTC. It yields the protein CASSSGTGSAFYEQYF.